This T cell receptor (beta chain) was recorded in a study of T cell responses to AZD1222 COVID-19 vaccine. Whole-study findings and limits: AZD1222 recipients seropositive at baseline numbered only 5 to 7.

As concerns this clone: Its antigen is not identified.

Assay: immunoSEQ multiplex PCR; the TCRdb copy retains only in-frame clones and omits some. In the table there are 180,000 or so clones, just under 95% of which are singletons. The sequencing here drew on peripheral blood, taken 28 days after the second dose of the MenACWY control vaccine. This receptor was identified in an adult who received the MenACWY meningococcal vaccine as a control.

CDR3 in DNA: TGCGCCAGCAGTCAGGAGGAGCAGTTCTTC. It encodes CASSQEEQFF. The V gene is TRBV23-1, the J gene TRBJ2-1, with no clear D. TRBV23-1 is an ORF for which the function is uncertain. This CDR3 comprises 10 residues. Trimming stripped 3 bases from V and 10 bases from J, with 4 bases between.